This T cell receptor beta chain came from a study of radiation and T cells in renal cell carcinoma. Study-level information: Nephrectomy followed 15 Gy stereotactic body radiation by 4 weeks.

The time point here: blood 2 weeks post-SBRT. Treatment denoted: 15 Gy SBRT to primary tumor, nephrectomy 4 weeks later. The tumor was a clear cell renal cell carcinoma. Study findings and constraints: Top tumor clonotypes rose in blood 2 weeks post-radiation, then contracted. Baseline intratumoral clonotype presence is unknown without pretreatment biopsies.

The assay was immunoSEQ multiplex PCR, and TCRdb's table has in-frame clones only and misses some. The sample lists more than 100,000 clones, around nine tenths occurring once. The CDR3 is made up of 14 amino acids. Germline-derived CDR1 and CDR2 are SGHTS and YDEGEE. V lost 1 base to trimming and J lost 4 bases; unmatched junction nucleotides: 0. Regarding this clone: Its specificity is unknown.

V usage is TRBV5-8 and J usage is TRBJ2-4; TRBD2 aligns across 9 bases. The starting material was blood, obtained from a patient whose treatment included radiotherapy and nephrectomy. This TCR was recovered from a woman aged 70-85 years with renal cell carcinoma. CDR3 sequence: CASSLSGGKNIQYF. In DNA form, the CDR3 reads TGTGCCAGCAGCTTGAGCGGGGGGAAAAACATTCAGTACTTC.